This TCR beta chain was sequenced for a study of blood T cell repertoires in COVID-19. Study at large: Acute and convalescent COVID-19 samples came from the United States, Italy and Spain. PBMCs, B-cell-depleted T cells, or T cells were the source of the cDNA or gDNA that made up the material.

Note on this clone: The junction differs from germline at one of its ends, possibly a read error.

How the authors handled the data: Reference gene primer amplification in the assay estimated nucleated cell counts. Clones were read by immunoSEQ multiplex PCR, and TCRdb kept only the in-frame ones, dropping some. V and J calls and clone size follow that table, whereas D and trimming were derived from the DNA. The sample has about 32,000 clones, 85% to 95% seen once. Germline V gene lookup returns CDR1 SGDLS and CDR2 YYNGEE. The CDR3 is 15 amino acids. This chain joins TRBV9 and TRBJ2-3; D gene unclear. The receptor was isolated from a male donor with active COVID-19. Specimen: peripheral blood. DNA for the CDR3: TGTGCCAGCAGCGTATCGAATTTGGGCACGGATACGCAGTATTTT. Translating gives CASSVSNLGTDTQYF.